This TCR beta chain is drawn from a study of blood T cell repertoires in COVID-19. Profiled with immunoSEQ multiplex PCR; TCRdb holds only in-frame clones, not every one. This sample has roughly 250,000 clones, with 85% to 90% found just once. The germline V gene has CDR1 MNHEY and CDR2 SVGAGI. With 7 bases removed from V and 0 bases from J, the gap between germline ends came to 13 bases. This CDR3 comprises 14 residues. Adults between roughly 18 and 89 years of age took part from under 30 US areas. The clonotype was recovered from a man aged 45-60 years who had been exposed to COVID-19. Sequencing was done on a sample of PBMCs or T cells enriched from blood (not recorded which). J is TRBJ2-7 and V is TRBV6-5, with D possibly being TRBD2 (6 bases). CDR3 coding DNA: TGTGCCAGCACCGGAGGGAGGAGCTCCTACGAGCAGTACTTC. Its translation: CASTGGRSSYEQYF.